The 26 T cell receptor beta chains given below trace back to one sample, sequenced in a study of cytomegalovirus exposure and HLA in healthy donors. PCR was performed using 60 Vbeta and 13 Jbeta primers. The table came from immunoSEQ multiplex PCR; TCRdb's copy has only in-frame clones and leaves some out. This sample has some 160,000 clones, with 80% to 85% found just once. The sequenced sample consisted of PBMCs. These TCRs come from a young woman in good health and CMV-seronegative.

The CDR3 region is CASSPSPQGLSYGYTF. The CDR3 bases are TGTGCCAGCTCACCATCTCCCCAGGGTTTGAGCTATGGCTACACCTTC. This sequence joins TRBV18 and TRBJ1-2, with D possibly matching TRBD1 (5 bases). CDR3 length equals 16 residues. Germline V gene data show CDR1 as KGHSH and CDR2 as LQKENI. The V end was cut by 2 bases, the J end by 4 bases, with 17 bases between.

The CDR3 protein is CASGQGRGNTIYF. The CDR3 bases are TGTGCTAGTGGCCAGGGTAGGGGAAACACCATATATTTT. The chain couples TRBV12-5 to TRBJ1-3; possible D gene TRBD1, 5 bases. This CDR3 comprises 13 residues. Germline CDR1 reads LGHNT; CDR2 reads FRNRAP. Trimming shortened V by 6 bases and J by 4 bases, and 10 bases separated the two germline ends.

For the CDR3, the DNA is TGTGCCATCAGATCGGGACAGGGAGACAATCAGCCCCAGCATTTT. The encoded protein is CAIRSGQGDNQPQHF. The chain links TRBV10-3 to TRBJ1-5; 9 bases match TRBD1. Germline CDR1 and CDR2: ENHRY and SYGVKD. The CDR3 totals 15 residues. Unmatched junction bases numbered 6, after V lost 6 bases and J lost 3 bases.

The V gene is TRBV10-3, the J gene TRBJ1-2; 7 positions agree with TRBD1. The CDR3 has 14 residues. Germline CDR1 reads ENHRY; CDR2 reads SYGVKD. V shed 4 bases and J 4 bases; nucleotides not matched to a gene: 6. As DNA, the CDR3 is TGTGCCATCAGTGGGACAGGTCCGAGCTATGGCTACACCTTC. Amino acid sequence: CAISGTGPSYGYTF.

The chain is built from TRBV28 and TRBJ1-1; D ambiguous. V was pared by 3 bases and J by 1 base, with 12 bases between. The CDR3 totals 15 residues. Germline assignment: CDR1 MDHEN and CDR2 SYDVKM. The CDR3 DNA is TGTGCCAGCAGTTTGCTCAGGATTTCGAACACTGAAGCTTTCTTT. Translating it yields CASSLLRISNTEAFF.

J is TRBJ2-3 and V is TRBV30, with D tentatively TRBD2 (6 bases). Germline V lookup: CDR1 GTSNPN, CDR2 SVGIG (reference sequence). V dropped 1 base and J dropped 0 bases, with 11 bases sitting between them. CDR3 length: 15 residues. The CDR3 is CAWSAGVSSTDTQYF. CDR3 coding DNA: TGTGCCTGGAGTGCGGGGGTATCGAGCACAGATACGCAGTATTTT.

This clone was picked up one time. CDR3 region: CASSQLAQRQGTDTQYF. CDR3 DNA: TGCGCCAGCAGCCAGCTCGCGCAGAGACAGGGGACAGATACGCAGTATTTT. The chain has TRBV4-1 and TRBJ2-3; 8 bases are a match to TRBD1. The CDR3 has 17 amino acids. V shed 3 bases and J 3 bases; nucleotides not matched to a gene: 11. Per germline, CDR1 MGHRA and CDR2 YSYEKL.

In DNA form, the CDR3 reads TGTGCCAGCAGCTTGAAGACAGGACTTAATGAAAAACTGTTTTTT. It codes for CASSLKTGLNEKLFF. The chain joins TRBV5-8 to TRBJ1-4; the D gene is possibly TRBD1 (6 bases). CDR1 SGHTS and CDR2 YDEGEE come from the germline V gene. With 1 base removed from V and 4 bases from J, the gap between germline ends came to 11 bases. This CDR3 has 15 residues.

The V and J genes are TRBV5-1 and TRBJ1-2, with D perhaps TRBD1 (5 bases). V lost 0 bases to trimming and J lost 7 bases, with 10 bases between them. The CDR3 spans 13 residues. Germline assignment: CDR1 SGHRS and CDR2 YFSETQ. The CDR3 loop is CASSLEGQLGYTF. In nucleotides, the CDR3 is TGCGCCAGCAGCTTGGAGGGGCAACTTGGCTACACCTTC.

The chain combines TRBV7-8 with TRBJ2-1, with D unclear. Germline CDR1 and CDR2: SGHVS and FQNEAQ. This CDR3 is built from 11 residues. V lost 6 bases, J lost 6 bases, and 6 bases lay in between. Here the CDR3 reads CASRQSNEQFF. In DNA, the CDR3 is TGTGCCAGCAGACAAAGCAATGAGCAGTTCTTC.

The chain has TRBV9 and TRBJ1-5; D not certain. V gave up 0 bases and J gave up 4 bases, with 14 bases separating them. The CDR3 is 16 residues long. Germline lookup yields CDR1 SGDLS and CDR2 YYNGEE. The CDR3 loop reads CASSVGGGIENQPQHF. The CDR3 coding sequence is TGTGCCAGCAGCGTAGGGGGAGGGATTGAGAATCAGCCCCAGCATTTT.

The CDR3 loop reads CAWGVGTGSNEQYF. CDR3 bases: TGTGCCTGGGGGGTCGGGACAGGGAGTAACGAGCAGTACTTC. The chain has TRBV30 and TRBJ2-7; 9 bases are a match to TRBD1. The germline V gene encodes CDR1 GTSNPN and CDR2 SVGIG (reference sequence). The length of the CDR3 is 14 residues. Trimming removed 5 bases from V and 5 bases from J; junction bases left unmatched: 10.

This sequence joins TRBV11-3 and TRBJ1-5, with TRBD1 matching over 7 bases. The CDR3 has 15 residues. Trimming at V came to 5 bases and at J to 6 bases, leaving 10 bases not matched to a gene. CDR1 SGHNT and CDR2 YENEEA come from the germline V gene. The CDR3 protein is CASSMSHRGGQPQHF. CDR3 bases: TGTGCCAGCAGCATGTCCCACAGGGGAGGTCAGCCCCAGCATTTT.

This clone was recorded once. This chain uses TRBV29-1 with TRBJ2-5; the match to TRBD2 covers 10 bases. CDR1 is SQVTM and CDR2 is ANQGSEA in the germline V gene. CDR3 length equals 16 residues. V dropped 3 bases and J dropped 5; count of bases not matched to a gene: 12. The CDR3 DNA reads TGCAGCGTTGACGGCAGCGGGGGGGCCGAGGGGGAGACCCAGTACTTC. Its protein product is CSVDGSGGAEGETQYF.

This chain uses TRBV2 with TRBJ2-1, with TRBD2 identical over 7 bases. Per germline, CDR1 SNHLY and CDR2 FYNNEI. This CDR3 comprises 16 residues. With 2 bases clipped from V and 0 bases from J, the junction kept 4 bases outside the gene matches. CDR3 nucleotides: TGTGCCAGCAGTGAATATCGCGGGGGCTCCTACAATGAGCAGTTCTTC. Translated, it gives CASSEYRGGSYNEQFF.

Turning to this clone: The sample has other DNA sequences that encode this CDR3 too. This chain links TRBV28 with TRBJ2-1; maybe TRBD1 (6 bases). The CDR3 is 15 amino acids. Germline CDR1 MDHEN, CDR2 SYDVKM. V lost 4 bases and J lost 7, with 17 bases in between. For the CDR3, the DNA is TGTGCCAGCAGTTGGGGGCGCAGGGGAATGAATGAGCAGTTCTTC. Residues: CASSWGRRGMNEQFF.

This chain joins TRBV19 and TRBJ1-5, with TRBD1 matching over 9 bases. Trimming at V came to 6 bases and at J to 8 bases, leaving 8 bases not matched to a gene. Germline assignment: CDR1 LNHDA and CDR2 SQIVND (reference sequence). The CDR3 totals 14 residues. CDR3 coding DNA: TGTGCCAGTAGGGGACAGGGACCCTTAGAGCCCCAGCATTTT. This gives the protein CASRGQGPLEPQHF.

The chain is built from TRBV19 and TRBJ1-3; D is unresolved. Trimming shortened V by 4 bases and J by 4 bases, and 17 bases separated the two germline ends. This CDR3 region has 16 residues. The germline gives CDR1 LNHDA, CDR2 SQIVND (reference sequence). CDR3 DNA: TGTGCCAGTAGTACCCCTTCTGGAGGGCAAGGAAACACCATATATTTT. It is translated as CASSTPSGGQGNTIYF. The variable domain in full, completed from reference TRBV19 and TRBJ1-3, reads DGGITQSPKYLFRKEGQNVTLSCEQNLNHDAMYWYRQDPGQGLRLIYYSQIVNDFQKGDIAEGYSVSREKKESFPLTVTSAQKNPTAFYLCASSTPSGGQGNTIYFGEGSWLTVV.

The rearrangement links TRBV6-5 to TRBJ1-2; D is uncertain. CDR3 length: 15 amino acids. V was pared by 0 bases and J by 7 bases, with 15 bases between. The germline gives CDR1 MNHEY, CDR2 SVGAGI. CDR3 amino acids: CASSYSYRSGIGYTF. CDR3 DNA sequence: TGTGCCAGCAGTTACTCGTATCGAAGCGGGATTGGCTACACCTTC.

This clone has just a few counts. This chain connects TRBV2 to TRBJ1-6; the D gene is possibly TRBD1 (5 bases). Germline V gene sequence: CDR1 SNHLY, CDR2 FYNNEI. This CDR3 has 13 amino acids. The germline V and J ends were trimmed by 7 bases and 7 bases, with 11 bases remaining between them. CDR3 sequence reads: CASTGEGNSPLHF. The DNA for the CDR3 is TGTGCCAGCACGGGGGAAGGGAATTCACCCCTCCACTTT.

This clone came up once. V is TRBV5-4 and J is TRBJ1-1, with 8 bases lining up with TRBD1. The germline V gene has CDR1 SGHNT and CDR2 YYREEE (reference sequence). This CDR3 is 14 amino acids long. Trimming at V came to 4 bases and at J to 4 bases, leaving 6 bases not matched to a gene. This CDR3 is CASSLPTGATEAFF. DNA for the CDR3: TGTGCCAGCAGCCTACCGACAGGGGCCACTGAAGCTTTCTTT.

The chain combines TRBV28 with TRBJ1-6; 7 bases are shared with TRBD1. Germline V gives CDR1 MDHEN, CDR2 SYDVKM. The CDR3 runs 16 residues. The junction had 11 bases not matched to a gene; V was cut back by 6 bases and J by 6 bases. CDR3 coding DNA: TGTGCCAGCAGCTGGGGAAAGAGACAGGGTAATTCACCCCTCCACTTT. It encodes CASSWGKRQGNSPLHF.

The rearrangement uses TRBV28 and TRBJ1-2; 9 bases match TRBD1. After removal of 5 bases from V and 6 bases from J, the junction contained 4 bases not matched to a gene. The CDR3 covers 13 residues. CDR1 and CDR2 from the germline V gene are MDHEN and SYDVKM. The CDR3 protein is CASSPGQGHGYTF. CDR3 in DNA: TGTGCCAGCAGTCCGGGACAGGGTCATGGCTACACCTTC.

The chain couples TRBV6-1 to TRBJ1-3, with D possibly matching TRBD1 (6 bases). Germline assignment: CDR1 MNHNS and CDR2 SASEGT. The CDR3 totals 13 residues. The V end was cut by 5 bases, the J end by 4 bases, with 9 bases between. The CDR3 DNA sequence: TGTGCCAGCAGTCGACAGGAAGGAAACACCATATATTTT. Translated: CASSRQEGNTIYF.

The genes are TRBV7-2 and TRBJ1-1; D is possibly TRBD1 (6 bases). The CDR3 runs 18 residues. Germline V lookup: CDR1 SGHTA, CDR2 FQGNSA. V was pared by 5 bases and J by 0 bases, with 22 bases between. CDR3 nucleotide sequence: TGTGCCAGCAGCCCCCGGCTCAATACAGGGAACATGAACACTGAAGCTTTCTTT. It translates to CASSPRLNTGNMNTEAFF.

The chain employs TRBV7-9 and TRBJ1-2, with D hard to call. V lost 5 bases and J lost 4, with 11 bases in between. CDR1 SEHNR and CDR2 FQNEAQ come from the germline V gene (reference sequence). The CDR3 totals 13 residues. Here the CDR3 DNA reads TGTGCCAGCAGCCGGGAGATGGGCTATGGCTACACCTTC. This gives the protein CASSREMGYGYTF.